This TCR beta chain was profiled in a study of shared clonotypes between healthy human individuals. In the naive CD8 group, cells lacked CD45RO and were positively selected for CCR7, so terminally differentiated effector memory CD45RA+ cells were left out. Unmatched junction bases numbered 4, after V lost 3 bases and J lost 7 bases. Germline assignment: CDR1 MNHEY and CDR2 SMNVEV (reference sequence). This CDR3 region has 15 residues. This table comes from immunoSEQ multiplex PCR, and its TCRdb copy is limited to in-frame clones, with some not included. Among approximately 600,000 clones listed, 85% to 95% were seen once.

The TCR comes from a woman in her 30s in good health. The chain joins TRBV27 to TRBJ2-1, with 12 bases fitting TRBD2. Sequencing input: naive CD8+ T cells sorted from blood. CDR3 sequence: CASSLTSGRFNEQFF. CDR3 nucleotides: TGTGCCAGCAGTTTGACTAGCGGGAGATTTAATGAGCAGTTCTTC.